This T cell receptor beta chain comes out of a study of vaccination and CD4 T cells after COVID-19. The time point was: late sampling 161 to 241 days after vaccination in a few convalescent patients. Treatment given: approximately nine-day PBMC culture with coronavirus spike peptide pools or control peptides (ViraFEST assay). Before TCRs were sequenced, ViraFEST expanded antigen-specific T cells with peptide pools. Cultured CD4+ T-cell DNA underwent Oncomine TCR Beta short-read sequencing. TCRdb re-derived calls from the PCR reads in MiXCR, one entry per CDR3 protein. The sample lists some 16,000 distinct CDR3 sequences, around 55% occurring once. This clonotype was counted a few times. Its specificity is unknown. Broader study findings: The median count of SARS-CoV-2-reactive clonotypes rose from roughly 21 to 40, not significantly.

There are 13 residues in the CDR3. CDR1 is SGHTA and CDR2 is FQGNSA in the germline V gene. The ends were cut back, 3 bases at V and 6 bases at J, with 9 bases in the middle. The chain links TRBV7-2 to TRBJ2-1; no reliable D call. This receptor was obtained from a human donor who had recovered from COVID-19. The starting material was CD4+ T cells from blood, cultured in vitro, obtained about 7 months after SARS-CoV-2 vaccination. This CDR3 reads CASSFAPANEQFF. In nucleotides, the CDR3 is TGTGCCAGCAGCTTCGCCCCCGCCAATGAGCAGTTCTTC.